This T cell receptor (beta chain) originates from a study of T cells after somatic rescue of genetic block. V was clipped by 3 bases and J by 5 bases, with 14 bases between them. The CDR3 has 14 amino acids. In germline, CDR1 is KGHSH, CDR2 LQKENI. Using immunoSEQ multiplex PCR, the repertoire was profiled, and TCRdb retains in-frame clones only, with some absent. In the table there are fewer than 150,000 clones, approximately 90% of which are singletons. The source of this sequence is a woman between 18 and 29 years old. Specimen: peripheral blood mononuclear cells (PBMCs). The chain links TRBV18 to TRBJ2-7; D is ambiguous. CDR3 region: CASSPEFSRNEQYF. The CDR3 DNA sequence: TGTGCCAGCTCACCCGAGTTTTCGAGGAACGAGCAGTACTTC.